These 32 T cell receptor beta chains came from one sample sequenced in a study of T cell changes during pregnancy in multiple sclerosis. Here immunoSEQ multiplex PCR was the method, and the copy in TCRdb shows in-frame clones only, minus some. The sample comprises around 50,000 clones, about 83% of which are singletons, and approximately 5.3% rests with the top ten. The sample consisted of peripheral blood from another person, used as feeder cells. These receptors were collected from a human donor whose cells served as feeder cells for cultures in a pregnancy study.

The chain has TRBV5-4 and TRBJ2-1, with D possibly being TRBD2 (6 bases). Germline loops: CDR1 SGHNT, CDR2 YYREEE (reference sequence). The V end lost 2 bases, the J end lost 6 bases, and 15 bases lay between the germline ends. The CDR3 contains 15 residues. CDR3 amino acids: CASSFPRESRNEQFF. CDR3 coding DNA: TGTGCCAGCAGCTTCCCCCGGGAGTCACGCAATGAGCAGTTCTTC.

The J gene is TRBJ1-1, the V gene TRBV6-5, with D uncertain. CDR1 and CDR2 from the germline V gene are MNHEY and SVGAGI. CDR3 length: 12 residues. V dropped 5 bases and J dropped 0 bases, with 4 bases sitting between them. CDR3 amino acids: CASSPMNTEAFF. For the CDR3, the DNA is TGTGCCAGCAGTCCCATGAACACTGAAGCTTTCTTT.

As DNA, the CDR3 is TGCGCCAGCAGTTCCCTACAGGGAGCCTACGAGCAGTACTTC. Amino acid sequence: CASSSLQGAYEQYF. The rearrangement links TRBV5-1 to TRBJ2-7, with D perhaps TRBD1 (6 bases). V was cut by 5 bases and J by 2 bases, with 14 bases left in between. CDR1 and CDR2 (germline): SGHRS, YFSETQ. CDR3 size: 14 residues.

This chain uses TRBV5-1 with TRBJ2-2; 10 nucleotides match TRBD2. V shed 0 bases and J 5 bases; nucleotides not matched to a gene: 4. Germline CDR1 is SGHRS and CDR2 is YFSETQ. This CDR3 has 16 amino acids. The CDR3 coding sequence is TGCGCCAGCAGCTTGGTGGCTAGCGGGAGTACCGGGGAGCTGTTTTTT. It translates to CASSLVASGSTGELFF.

V gene TRBV5-1 combines with J gene TRBJ1-1; a possible D gene is TRBD1 (6 bases). The germline V and J ends were trimmed by 4 bases and 3 bases, with 16 bases remaining between them. CDR3 length: 15 amino acids. CDR1 SGHRS and CDR2 YFSETQ come from the germline V gene. The CDR3 bases are TGCGCCAGCAGCATTCTCCGGGGGCGCGACACTGAAGCTTTCTTT. Protein: CASSILRGRDTEAFF.

The rearrangement links TRBV2 to TRBJ2-2; 9 bases align to TRBD2. The CDR3 has 15 amino acids. V gave up 4 bases and J gave up 4 bases; unmatched junction bases: 4. Germline V gene sequence: CDR1 SNHLY, CDR2 FYNNEI. Here the CDR3 DNA reads TGTGCCAGCAGTGGGTTGCGGGAGGGCACCGGGGAGCTGTTTTTT. It translates to CASSGLREGTGELFF.

The rearrangement uses TRBV7-2 and TRBJ2-5, with D perhaps TRBD1 (5 bases). The ends were cut back, 7 bases at V and 7 bases at J, with 16 bases in the middle. The CDR3 length is 13 residues. Looked up from germline, CDR1 is SGHTA and CDR2 is FQGNSA. The CDR3 DNA is TGTGCCAGCACCATGGACACCTCAGGGACCCAGTACTTC. It specifies CASTMDTSGTQYF.

The sample holds one count of this clone. V gene TRBV10-3 combines with J gene TRBJ1-5; D is undetermined. The germline V gene encodes CDR1 ENHRY and CDR2 SYGVKD. V was trimmed by 0 bases and J by 0 bases, leaving 9 bases between them. This CDR3 spans 16 amino acids. The CDR3 DNA reads as TGTGCCATCAGTGAGTCGAATCAGTATAGCAATCAGCCCCAGCATTTT. This codes for CAISESNQYSNQPQHF.

Written as DNA, the CDR3 is TGTGCCAGTAATGGCCGACGCACAGATACGCAGTATTTT. Translated, it gives CASNGRRTDTQYF. This chain uses TRBV19 with TRBJ2-3, with D hard to call. This CDR3 region has 13 residues. Germline assignment: CDR1 LNHDA and CDR2 SQIVND (reference sequence). Trimming removed 7 bases at V and 1 base at J, with 9 bases between.

This clone turned up a few times. This rearrangement joins TRBV4-3 to TRBJ1-2; possibly TRBD1 for D (6 bases). This CDR3 spans 15 amino acids. Germline lookup yields CDR1 LGHNA and CDR2 YSLEER. V was cut by 7 bases and J by 4 bases, with 19 bases left in between. CDR3 DNA: TGCGCCAGCACCGAGACAGGAGGGGCGACCTATGGCTACACCTTC. This sequence encodes CASTETGGATYGYTF.

This clone has just one count. The chain uses TRBV9 and TRBJ1-2; D gene uncertain. The CDR3 runs to 17 residues. Germline assignment: CDR1 SGDLS and CDR2 YYNGEE. Trimming left V 0 bases short and J 0 bases short, with 15 bases between. As DNA, the CDR3 is TGTGCCAGCAGCGTAGCTACGGGCACGACCGCTAACTATGGCTACACCTTC. Amino acids: CASSVATGTTANYGYTF.

The gene calls are TRBV4-2 and TRBJ2-7, with 7 bases that match TRBD2. This CDR3 is built from 16 residues. With 1 base clipped from V and 3 bases from J, the junction kept 9 bases outside the gene matches. The germline CDR1 and CDR2 sequences are LGHNA and YNFKEQ. Here the CDR3 reads CASSQGTGGNYYEQYF. The DNA of the CDR3 is TGTGCCAGCAGCCAAGGGACGGGAGGTAACTACTACGAGCAGTACTTC.

This chain joins TRBV18 and TRBJ1-4, with 7 bases fitting TRBD1. J gave up 0 bases and V 6 bases, and 16 bases lay outside the gene matches. This CDR3 is built from 19 residues. Germline V gene lookup returns CDR1 KGHSH and CDR2 LQKENI. CDR3 region: CASSRTETGPIATNEKLFF. CDR3 DNA sequence: TGTGCCAGCTCCCGTACCGAGACAGGGCCCATTGCAACTAATGAAAAACTGTTTTTT.

The gene calls are TRBV7-3 and TRBJ2-3; TRBD1 matches 7 bases. Germline lookup yields CDR1 SGHTA and CDR2 FQGTGA. V lost 5 bases to trimming and J lost 2 bases; unmatched junction nucleotides: 7. The CDR3 sequence is 15 residues long. The CDR3 nucleotides read TGTGCCAGCAGCCCCGACGGACAGGACACAGATACGCAGTATTTT. It encodes CASSPDGQDTDTQYF.

DNA for the CDR3: TGTGCCAGCAGTGCACAGGTGGAGGGCAATCAGCCCCAGCATTTT. Its protein is CASSAQVEGNQPQHF. The V call is TRBV6-6, the J call TRBJ1-5, with D possibly being TRBD1 (5 bases). Germline values: CDR1 MNHNY, CDR2 SVGAGI (reference sequence). The CDR3 is made up of 15 amino acids. Trimming removed 5 bases from V and 2 bases from J, with 13 bases in between.

The chain is built from TRBV18 and TRBJ2-4; TRBD2 is a possible D gene (5 bases). Germline V gene lookup returns CDR1 KGHSH and CDR2 LQKENI. The CDR3 sequence is 15 residues long. V was trimmed by 9 bases and J by 0 bases, leaving 15 bases between them. The CDR3 region is CARVSGIIAKNIQYF. The CDR3, as DNA: TGTGCCAGGGTCTCGGGGATCATAGCCAAAAACATTCAGTACTTC. The full variable domain, completed using reference TRBV18 and TRBJ2-4, is NAGVMQNPRHLVRRRGQEARLRCSPMKGHSHVYWYRQLPEEGLKFMVYLQKENIIDESGMPKERFSAEFPKEGPSILRIQQVVRGDSAAYFCARVSGIIAKNIQYFGAGTRLSVL.

The V and J genes are TRBV6-5 and TRBJ1-2, with TRBD1 identical over 12 bases. Per germline, CDR1 MNHEY and CDR2 SVGAGI. The trim removed 4 bases at V and 7 bases at J, leaving 10 bases unmatched. The CDR3 loop spans 16 amino acids. CDR3 DNA sequence: TGTGCCAGCAGTTTCCAGAGACCGGGACAGGGGGCTGGCTACACCTTC. Residues: CASSFQRPGQGAGYTF.

This chain joins TRBV11-2 and TRBJ1-1; 8 bases line up with TRBD1. The germline V gene encodes CDR1 SGHAT and CDR2 FQNNGV. The CDR3 sequence is 17 residues long. The ends lost 0 bases at V and 1 base at J; junction bases unmatched: 7. The CDR3 DNA is TGTGCCAGCAGCTTAGATAGGGGCAGGGGGCGGAACACTGAAGCTTTCTTT. Its protein product is CASSLDRGRGRNTEAFF.

The sample holds one count of this clone. This chain links TRBV9 with TRBJ1-1; weak D call: TRBD1 (5 bases). Germline CDR1 and CDR2: SGDLS and YYNGEE. This CDR3 has 15 amino acids. V dropped 3 bases and J dropped 5 bases, with 17 bases sitting between them. CDR3 DNA: TGTGCCAGCAGCGCCCAGCAACAGGCGGGGACTGAAGCTTTCTTT. Its protein is CASSAQQQAGTEAFF.

The V and J genes are TRBV15 and TRBJ2-2, with 7 bases matching TRBD2. The CDR3 extends over 17 amino acids. Germline assignment: CDR1 LNHNV and CDR2 YYDKDF (reference sequence). V gave up 0 bases and J gave up 6 bases; unmatched junction bases: 10. The chain's CDR3 is CATSRDRGGRSPGELFF. The CDR3 DNA reads TGTGCCACCAGCAGAGATCGGGGCGGGAGATCCCCCGGGGAGCTGTTTTTT.

This chain connects TRBV7-8 to TRBJ2-1, with D possibly TRBD2 on 7 matching bases. In germline, CDR1 is SGHVS, CDR2 FQNEAQ. V was cut by 4 bases and J by 0 bases, with 22 bases left in between. The CDR3 is 19 amino acids. In nucleotides, the CDR3 is TGTGCCAGCAGCTCGCCCCCGCGGAGGGGGGGTAACTCCTACAATGAGCAGTTCTTC. Translating it yields CASSSPPRRGGNSYNEQFF.

This clone is a singleton in its sample. This chain links TRBV2 with TRBJ1-2, with 7 nucleotides matching TRBD1. Germline V gene data show CDR1 as SNHLY and CDR2 as FYNNEI. The CDR3 spans 15 residues. V trimming: 7 bases; J trimming: 7 bases; junction bases outside the gene matches: 15. CDR3 nucleotides: TGTGCCAGCACTTGGACCGGGACAGAGGTAGGTGGCTACACCTTC. It specifies CASTWTGTEVGGYTF.

This chain joins TRBV9 and TRBJ2-1, with D unresolved. V shed 6 bases and J shed 1 base, with 8 bases lying between them. Germline V lookup: CDR1 SGDLS, CDR2 YYNGEE. The CDR3 covers 13 residues. Here the CDR3 DNA reads TGTGCCAGCACCGACCGGTCCTACAATGAGCAGTTCTTC. It is translated as CASTDRSYNEQFF.

V and J are TRBV5-4 and TRBJ1-3, with a weak D call TRBD1 (6 bases). Trimming cost V 3 bases and J 2 bases, with 15 bases left between them. Germline-derived CDR1 and CDR2 are SGHNT and YYREEE (reference sequence). The CDR3 sequence is 16 residues long. CDR3 amino acids: CASSWRGGNAGNTIYF. The CDR3 DNA reads as TGTGCCAGCAGCTGGAGGGGGGGGAATGCTGGAAACACCATATATTTT.

The genes are TRBV5-4 and TRBJ2-3; D perhaps matches TRBD1 (6 bases). The germline CDR1 and CDR2 sequences are SGHNT and YYREEE (reference sequence). V dropped 0 bases and J dropped 6 bases, with 17 bases sitting between them. This CDR3 is built from 16 residues. As DNA, the CDR3 is TGTGCCAGCAGCTTGGACAGGGCAAACCCGGCCGATACGCAGTATTTT. This codes for CASSLDRANPADTQYF.

V usage is TRBV2 and J usage is TRBJ1-4; D remains unclear. CDR1 SNHLY and CDR2 FYNNEI come from the germline V gene. V shed 6 bases and J shed 3 bases, with 17 bases lying between them. CDR3 length: 16 amino acids. Here the CDR3 DNA reads TGTGCCAGCAGGCGGGCCCTACAACCCTCTAATGAAAAACTGTTTTTT. This translates into CASRRALQPSNEKLFF.

The chain uses TRBV30 and TRBJ2-1; 7 bases agree with TRBD1. The CDR3 loop spans 14 amino acids. Germline loops: CDR1 GTSNPN, CDR2 SVGIG (reference sequence). With V trimmed by 1 base and J by 3 bases, 3 bases remained unmatched. The CDR3 is CAWSDWTGYNEQFF. The CDR3 bases are TGTGCCTGGAGTGATTGGACAGGCTACAATGAGCAGTTCTTC.

This clone has more than one count but fewer than ten. V gene TRBV30 combines with J gene TRBJ1-2; D uncertain. In germline, CDR1 is GTSNPN, CDR2 SVGIG (reference sequence). The CDR3 runs to 12 residues. Deletions cut 0 bases from V and 0 bases from J, with 2 bases between. The CDR3 DNA is TGTGCCTGGAGTGTAACTAACTATGGCTACACCTTC. Translating it yields CAWSVTNYGYTF.

This clone was counted only a few times. The chain has TRBV15 and TRBJ1-3; D not certain. Germline-derived CDR1 and CDR2 are LNHNV and YYDKDF (reference sequence). The CDR3 length is 15 residues. Between the trimmed V and J ends, which lost 2 bases and 2 bases, there was a span of 10 bases. CDR3 bases: TGTGCCACCAGCAGACCGACGGTCGCTGGAAACACCATATATTTT. Residues: CATSRPTVAGNTIYF.

V usage is TRBV18 and J usage is TRBJ2-3; D may match TRBD1 or TRBD2 (5 bases each). This CDR3 is built from 16 residues. Between the trimmed V and J ends, which lost 3 bases and 2 bases, there was a span of 15 bases. Germline CDR1 is KGHSH and CDR2 is LQKENI. The CDR3 is CASSPSGTYHTDTQYF. CDR3 coding DNA: TGTGCCAGCTCACCCTCCGGGACCTATCACACAGATACGCAGTATTTT.

The gene calls are TRBV4-2 and TRBJ2-5; D uncertain. Germline lookup yields CDR1 LGHNA and CDR2 YNFKEQ. Trimming shortened V by 4 bases and J by 0 bases, and 9 bases separated the two germline ends. The CDR3 runs to 14 residues. This CDR3 reads CASSRSVDQETQYF. The CDR3 DNA is TGTGCCAGCAGCCGATCAGTAGACCAAGAGACCCAGTACTTC.

V is TRBV10-2 and J is TRBJ2-1; 10 bases match TRBD1. V shed 2 bases and J 7 bases; nucleotides not matched to a gene: 5. The CDR3 runs to 15 residues. CDR1 WSHSY and CDR2 SAAADI come from the germline V gene. CDR3 bases: TGCGCCAGCAGTGAGGAGGGACAGGGGTGGAATGAGCAGTTCTTC. Protein sequence: CASSEEGQGWNEQFF.